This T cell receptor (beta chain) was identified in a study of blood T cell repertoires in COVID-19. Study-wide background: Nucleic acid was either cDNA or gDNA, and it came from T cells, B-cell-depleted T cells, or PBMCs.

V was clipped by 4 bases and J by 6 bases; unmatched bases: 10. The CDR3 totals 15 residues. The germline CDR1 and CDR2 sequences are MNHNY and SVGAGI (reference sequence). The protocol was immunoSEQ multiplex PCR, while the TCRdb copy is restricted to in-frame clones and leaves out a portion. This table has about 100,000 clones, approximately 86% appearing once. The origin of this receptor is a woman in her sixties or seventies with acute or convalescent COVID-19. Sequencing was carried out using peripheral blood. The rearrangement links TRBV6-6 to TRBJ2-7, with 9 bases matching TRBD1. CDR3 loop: CASSSGQGGSGEQYF. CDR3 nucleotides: TGTGCCAGCAGTTCGGGACAGGGAGGTTCAGGCGAGCAGTACTTC.